The entry below gives a single T cell receptor beta chain sequence along with its context. Its antigen is not known. Amplification used 60 Vbeta primers and 13 Jbeta primers. Only in-frame clones appear in the TCRdb table, and some are missing; sequencing was by immunoSEQ multiplex PCR. The sample lists 30,000 to 45,000 clones, around 53% occurring once. This sample was included in a study of cytomegalovirus exposure and HLA in healthy donors. Overall study findings and caveats: Reports described diagnosis of cytomegalovirus status by the classifier as highly specific and sensitive. An analysis that came later showed most CMV-associated TCR beta chains appearing HLA-restricted.

These donors, healthy bone marrow donors, were studied. Sequencing was carried out using PBMCs. This TCR was recovered from a woman in her forties in good health and CMV-seropositive.

The CDR3: CASSYEARFDTEAFF. The CDR3 coding sequence is TGTGCCAGCAGTTATGAAGCGAGGTTTGACACTGAAGCTTTCTTT. The chain employs TRBV6-6 and TRBJ1-1, with D hard to call. The germline gives CDR1 MNHNY, CDR2 SVGAGI (reference sequence). The CDR3 has 15 residues. The V end lost 3 bases, the J end lost 3 bases, and 14 bases lay between the germline ends.